This TCR beta chain derives from a study of cytomegalovirus exposure and HLA in healthy donors. Study-wide background: Earlier results showed almost 120 million unique TCR beta sequences derived from approximately 170 million T cells. The study placed approximately 78% of its approximately 400 genotyped donors in the Caucasian-associated ancestry cluster.

A multiplex PCR was run with 60 Vbeta primers and 13 Jbeta primers. Profiled with immunoSEQ multiplex PCR; TCRdb holds only in-frame clones, not every one. The listing contains some 51,000 clones. The CDR3 is 14 amino acids. J was trimmed by 4 bases and V by 5 bases; bases with no gene match: 5. The germline V gene has CDR1 SEHNR and CDR2 FQNEAQ (reference sequence). The rearrangement uses TRBV7-9 and TRBJ1-1; 9 bases are a match to TRBD1. Sequences were obtained from PBMCs. The sequence came from a man in his forties or fifties in good health and CMV-seropositive. The CDR3 region has the DNA TGTGCCAGCAGCGGGGGACAGGGTTTCACTGAAGCTTTCTTT. Amino acid sequence: CASSGGQGFTEAFF.